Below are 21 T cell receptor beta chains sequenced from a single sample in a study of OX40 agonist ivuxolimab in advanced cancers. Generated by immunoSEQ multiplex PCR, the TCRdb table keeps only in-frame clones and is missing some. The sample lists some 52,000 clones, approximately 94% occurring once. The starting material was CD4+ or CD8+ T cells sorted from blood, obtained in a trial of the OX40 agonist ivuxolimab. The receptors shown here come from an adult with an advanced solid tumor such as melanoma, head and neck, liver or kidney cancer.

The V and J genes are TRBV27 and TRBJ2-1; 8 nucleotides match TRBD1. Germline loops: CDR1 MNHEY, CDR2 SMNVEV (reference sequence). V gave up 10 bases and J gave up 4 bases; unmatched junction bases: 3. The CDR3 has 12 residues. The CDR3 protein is CATRTGYNEQFF. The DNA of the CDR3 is TGTGCCACGAGGACAGGGTACAATGAGCAGTTCTTC.

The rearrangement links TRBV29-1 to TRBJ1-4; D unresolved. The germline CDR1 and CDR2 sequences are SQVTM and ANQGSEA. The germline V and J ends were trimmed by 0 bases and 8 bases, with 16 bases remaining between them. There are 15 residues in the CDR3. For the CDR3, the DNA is TGCAGCGTTGAAGATCCGCGAGGGTGGGGAGAAAAACTGTTTTTT. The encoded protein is CSVEDPRGWGEKLFF.

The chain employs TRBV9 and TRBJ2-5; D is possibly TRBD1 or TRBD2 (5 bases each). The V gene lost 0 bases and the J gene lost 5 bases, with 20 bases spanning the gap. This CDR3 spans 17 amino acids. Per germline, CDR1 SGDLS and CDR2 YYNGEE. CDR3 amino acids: CASSVGGATVVTETQYF. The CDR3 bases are TGTGCCAGCAGCGTAGGAGGGGCGACAGTGGTCACGGAGACCCAGTACTTC.

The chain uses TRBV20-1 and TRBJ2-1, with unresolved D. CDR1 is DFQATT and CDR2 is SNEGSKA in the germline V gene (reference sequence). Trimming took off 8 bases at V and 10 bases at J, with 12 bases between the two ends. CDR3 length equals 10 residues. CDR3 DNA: TGCAGTTCCCCTTACGGGGAGCAGTTCTTC. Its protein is CSSPYGEQFF.

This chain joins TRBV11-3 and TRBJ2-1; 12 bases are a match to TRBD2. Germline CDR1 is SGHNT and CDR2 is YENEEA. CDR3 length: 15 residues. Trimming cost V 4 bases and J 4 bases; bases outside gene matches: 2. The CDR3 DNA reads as TGTGCCAGCAGCTACGGACTAGCGGGATACAATGAGCAGTTCTTC. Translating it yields CASSYGLAGYNEQFF.

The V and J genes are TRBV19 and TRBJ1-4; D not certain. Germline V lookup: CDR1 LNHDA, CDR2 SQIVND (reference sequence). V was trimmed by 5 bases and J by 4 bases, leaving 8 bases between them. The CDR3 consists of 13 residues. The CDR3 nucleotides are TGTGCCAGTAGTCAGGTTGTTAATGAAAAACTGTTTTTT. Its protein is CASSQVVNEKLFF.

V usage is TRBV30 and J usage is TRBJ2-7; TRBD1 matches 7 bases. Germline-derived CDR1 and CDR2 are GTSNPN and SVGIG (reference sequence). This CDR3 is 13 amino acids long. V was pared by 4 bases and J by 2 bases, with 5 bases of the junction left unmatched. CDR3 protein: CAWNWDSAYEQYF. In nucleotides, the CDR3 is TGTGCCTGGAACTGGGACAGTGCCTACGAGCAGTACTTC.

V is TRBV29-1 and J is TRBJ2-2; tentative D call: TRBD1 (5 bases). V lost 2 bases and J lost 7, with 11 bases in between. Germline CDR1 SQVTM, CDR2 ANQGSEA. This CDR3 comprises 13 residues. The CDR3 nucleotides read TGCAGCGTTGAATGGTCAGGGAACGGGGAGCTGTTTTTT. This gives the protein CSVEWSGNGELFF.

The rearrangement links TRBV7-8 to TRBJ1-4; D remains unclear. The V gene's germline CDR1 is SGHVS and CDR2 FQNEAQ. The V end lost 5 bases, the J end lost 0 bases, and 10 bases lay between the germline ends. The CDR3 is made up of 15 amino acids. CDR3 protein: CASSVGWATNEKLFF. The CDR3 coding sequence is TGTGCCAGCAGCGTGGGTTGGGCAACTAATGAAAAACTGTTTTTT.

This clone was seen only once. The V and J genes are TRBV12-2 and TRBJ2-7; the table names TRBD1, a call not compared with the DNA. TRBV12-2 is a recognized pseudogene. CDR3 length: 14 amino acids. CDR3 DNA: TGTGCAAGTCGCTCTCGGGACAGACCCTACGAGCAGTACTTC. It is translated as CASRSRDRPYEQYF.

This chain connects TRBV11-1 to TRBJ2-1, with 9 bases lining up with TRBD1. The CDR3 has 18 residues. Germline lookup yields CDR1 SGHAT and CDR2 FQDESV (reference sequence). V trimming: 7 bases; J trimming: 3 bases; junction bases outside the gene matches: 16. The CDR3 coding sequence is TGTGCCAGCACCAAACTTAGGACAGGGGATGGGGACTACAATGAGCAGTTCTTC. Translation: CASTKLRTGDGDYNEQFF. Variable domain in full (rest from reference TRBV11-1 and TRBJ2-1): EAEVAQSPRYKITEKSQAVAFWCDPISGHATLYWYRQILGQGPELLVQFQDESVVDDSQLPKDRFSAERLKGVDSTLKIQPAELGDSAMYLCASTKLRTGDGDYNEQFFGPGTRLTVL.

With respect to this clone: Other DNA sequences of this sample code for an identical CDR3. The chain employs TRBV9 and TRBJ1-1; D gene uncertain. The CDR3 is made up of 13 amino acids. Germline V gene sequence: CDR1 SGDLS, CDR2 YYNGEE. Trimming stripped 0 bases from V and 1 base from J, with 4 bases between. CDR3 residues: CASSVGANTEAFF. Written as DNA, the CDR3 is TGTGCCAGCAGCGTAGGAGCGAACACTGAAGCTTTCTTT. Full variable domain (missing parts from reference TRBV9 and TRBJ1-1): DSGVTQTPKHLITATGQRVTLRCSPRSGDLSVYWYQQSLDQGLQFLIQYYNGEERAKGNILERFSAQQFPDLHSELNLSSLELGDSALYFCASSVGANTEAFFGQGTRLTVV.

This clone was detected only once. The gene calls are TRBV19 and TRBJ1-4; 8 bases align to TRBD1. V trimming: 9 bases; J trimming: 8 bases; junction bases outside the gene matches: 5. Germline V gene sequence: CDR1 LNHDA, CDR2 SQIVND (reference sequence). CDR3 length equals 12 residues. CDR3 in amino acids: CASRQGREKLFF. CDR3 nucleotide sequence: TGTGCCAGCCGACAGGGGCGCGAAAAACTGTTTTTT. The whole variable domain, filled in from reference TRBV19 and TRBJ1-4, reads DGGITQSPKYLFRKEGQNVTLSCEQNLNHDAMYWYRQDPGQGLRLIYYSQIVNDFQKGDIAEGYSVSREKKESFPLTVTSAQKNPTAFYLCASRQGREKLFFGSGTQLSVL.

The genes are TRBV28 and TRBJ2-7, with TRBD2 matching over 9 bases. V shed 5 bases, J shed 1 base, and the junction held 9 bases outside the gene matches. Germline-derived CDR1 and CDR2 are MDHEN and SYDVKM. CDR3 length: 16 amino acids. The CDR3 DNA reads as TGTGCCAGCAGTCGGCTTTTAGCGGGAGATTCCTACGAGCAGTACTTC. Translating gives CASSRLLAGDSYEQYF.

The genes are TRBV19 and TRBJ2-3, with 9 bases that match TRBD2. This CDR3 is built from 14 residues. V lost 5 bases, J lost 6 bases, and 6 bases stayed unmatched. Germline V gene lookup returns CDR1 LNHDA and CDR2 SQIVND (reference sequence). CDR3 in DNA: TGTGCCAGTAGTCGGCTAGCGGGAAGGGATACGCAGTATTTT. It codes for CASSRLAGRDTQYF.

CDR3 sequence: CASSGRQGAGVDIQYF. The CDR3 nucleotides read TGTGCCAGCAGCGGACGACAGGGGGCGGGAGTAGACATTCAGTACTTC. This chain connects TRBV9 to TRBJ2-4; 10 nucleotides line up with TRBD1. The germline V gene encodes CDR1 SGDLS and CDR2 YYNGEE. The CDR3 contains 16 residues. Trimming removed 3 bases from V and 8 bases from J; junction bases left unmatched: 11.

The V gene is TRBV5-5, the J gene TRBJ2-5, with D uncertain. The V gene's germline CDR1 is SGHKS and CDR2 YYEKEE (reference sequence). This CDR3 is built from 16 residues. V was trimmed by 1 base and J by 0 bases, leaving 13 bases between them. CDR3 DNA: TGTGCCAGCAGCTTGTTCCAGCTACCGTACCAAGAGACCCAGTACTTC. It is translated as CASSLFQLPYQETQYF.

CDR3 nucleotides: TGCGCCAGCAGCCAGGCTCCGTCGACTAGCGTAGAGACCCAGTACTTC. The encoded protein is CASSQAPSTSVETQYF. V gene TRBV4-3 combines with J gene TRBJ2-5, with 8 bases aligning to TRBD2. The germline V gene encodes CDR1 LGHNA and CDR2 YSLEER. The length of the CDR3 is 16 residues. Trimming took 3 bases from V and 4 from J; bases not matched to a gene: 10.

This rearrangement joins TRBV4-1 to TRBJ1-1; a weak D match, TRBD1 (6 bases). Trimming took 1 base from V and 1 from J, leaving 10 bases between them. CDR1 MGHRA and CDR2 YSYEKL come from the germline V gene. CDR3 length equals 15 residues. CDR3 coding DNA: TGCGCCAGCAGCCAAGTGGGGGGGCCGAACACTGAAGCTTTCTTT. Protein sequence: CASSQVGGPNTEAFF.

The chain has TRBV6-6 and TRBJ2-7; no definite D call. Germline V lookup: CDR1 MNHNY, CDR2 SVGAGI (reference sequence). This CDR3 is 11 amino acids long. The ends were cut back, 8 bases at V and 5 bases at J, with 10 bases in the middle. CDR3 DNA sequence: TGTGCCAGCTTACCGGATGACGAGCAGTACTTC. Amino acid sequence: CASLPDDEQYF.

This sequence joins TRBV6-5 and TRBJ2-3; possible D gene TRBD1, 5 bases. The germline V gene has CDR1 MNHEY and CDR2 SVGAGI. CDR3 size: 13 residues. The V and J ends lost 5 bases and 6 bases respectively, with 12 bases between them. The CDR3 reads CASSVHRLDTQYF. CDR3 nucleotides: TGTGCCAGCAGTGTCCACAGGCTGGATACGCAGTATTTT.